Below, 22 T cell receptor beta chains from the same sample are listed, as sequenced in a study of human T cells and chemical hapten exposure. TCRdb re-called the RACE reads with MiXCR, one entry per CDR3 protein. The table records roughly 13,000 distinct CDR3 sequences, roughly 17% of them present only once. Stated time point: patch test 1, 2 weeks after DPC sensitization. Treatment reported: therapeutic diphenylcyclopropenone sensitization with weekly scalp DPC. Here the sequenced sample was whole blood, taken in connection with sensitization to the hapten diphenylcyclopropenone (DPC). Source of these receptors: a young woman with alopecia areata. Some clones in this sample may be carry-over from other donors' samples.

This clonotype is labeled as medium-sized. This sequence joins TRBV24-1 and TRBJ2-3, with D uncertain. Germline lookup yields CDR1 KGHDR and CDR2 SFDVKD. The germline V and J ends were trimmed by 3 bases and 8 bases, with 14 bases remaining between them. The CDR3 is 14 amino acids. Here the CDR3 DNA reads TGTGCCACCAGTGATCCCACACCCCCCGGTACGCAGTATTTT. This encodes CATSDPTPPGTQYF.

This clonotype came up many times. The chain combines TRBV6-5 with TRBJ2-5, with D unclear. Trimming took off 0 bases at V and 0 bases at J, with 5 bases between the two ends. The CDR3 length is 14 residues. Germline CDR1 reads MNHEY; CDR2 reads SVGAGI. The CDR3 reads CASSYSRYQETQYF. In DNA form, the CDR3 reads TGTGCCAGCAGTTACTCTCGGTACCAAGAGACCCAGTACTTC.

This chain joins TRBV28 and TRBJ1-2; 9 nucleotides agree with TRBD1. This CDR3 contains 12 residues. Germline V CDR1 and CDR2: MDHEN, SYDVKM. J lost 8 bases, V lost 5 bases, and 3 bases had no gene match. CDR3: CASSAGTGGYTF. The CDR3 nucleotides are TGTGCCAGCAGTGCCGGGACAGGGGGCTACACCTTC.

This clonotype was counted many times. The DNA of the CDR3 is TGTGCCAGCAGACGTGACCCGAATTCACCCCTCCACTTT. The encoded protein is CASRRDPNSPLHF. The V call is TRBV7-2, the J call TRBJ1-6, with D uncertain. This CDR3 region has 13 residues. Trimming took off 6 bases at V and 7 bases at J, with 10 bases between the two ends. Germline lookup yields CDR1 SGHTA and CDR2 FQGNSA.

The chain has TRBV7-3 and TRBJ2-1; D call uncertain. The CDR3 has 16 residues. Trimming left V 1 base short and J 0 bases short, with 10 bases between. In germline, CDR1 is SGHTA, CDR2 FQGTGA. The CDR3 DNA sequence: TGTGCCAGCAGCTTAAGTCTGGCGAGCTCCTACAATGAGCAGTTCTTC. Its protein is CASSLSLASSYNEQFF.

The chain employs TRBV28 and TRBJ2-1, with 8 bases fitting TRBD2. The CDR3 sequence is 12 residues long. The trim removed 10 bases at V and 15 bases at J, leaving 14 bases unmatched. Germline CDR1 reads MDHEN; CDR2 reads SYDVKM. The CDR3 nucleotides are TGTGCCACCAGAACCGGACTAGCTATTGGGTTCTTC. This encodes CATRTGLAIGFF.

In this sample, this clonotype turned up many times. V and J are TRBV7-8 and TRBJ2-4; the D gene is possibly TRBD1 (6 bases). Germline loops: CDR1 SGHVS, CDR2 FQNEAQ. The V gene lost 1 base and the J gene lost 6 bases, with 25 bases spanning the gap. The CDR3 totals 19 residues. CDR3 sequence (DNA): TGTGCCAGCAGCTTAGTCGGTTCCGGCAGGGGATTTTTAGGAAACATTCAGTACTTC. It translates to CASSLVGSGRGFLGNIQYF. Complete variable domain (other parts from reference TRBV7-8 and TRBJ2-4): GAGVSQSPRYKVAKRGQDVALRCDPISGHVSLFWYQQALGQGPEFLTYFQNEAQLDKSGLPSDRFFAERPEGSVSTLKIQRTQQEDSAVYLCASSLVGSGRGFLGNIQYFGAGTRLSVL.

This clonotype is termed medium-sized. The V gene is TRBV29-1, the J gene TRBJ1-4; the D gene is possibly TRBD1 (5 bases). Germline lookup yields CDR1 SQVTM and CDR2 ANQGSEA. V gave up 5 bases and J gave up 5 bases, with 15 bases separating them. This CDR3 is 14 amino acids long. The DNA for the CDR3 is TGCAGCGTTTACACAGGACGCAGGAATGAAAAACTGTTTTTT. It encodes CSVYTGRRNEKLFF.

By share, this clonotype counts as medium-sized. The V gene is TRBV20-1, the J gene TRBJ1-6; D is undetermined. The germline V and J ends were trimmed by 0 bases and 10 bases, with 16 bases remaining between them. Per the germline V gene, CDR1 is DFQATT and CDR2 is SNEGSKA (reference sequence). This CDR3 region has 15 residues. CDR3 bases: TGCAGTGCTAGAGATTCTGGGCAAATTTACTCACCCCTCCACTTT. Protein: CSARDSGQIYSPLHF.

Ten or more counts support this clonotype. The chain links TRBV4-1 to TRBJ2-3, with no clear D. Trimming pared 0 bases from V and 4 bases from J, leaving 11 bases between. The CDR3 is 15 residues long. Germline CDR1 and CDR2: MGHRA and YSYEKL. The CDR3 DNA is TGCGCCAGCAGCCAAGAACCGGGTAGGGCAGATACGCAGTATTTT. Translating gives CASSQEPGRADTQYF.

This clonotype is a singleton in its sample. The chain uses TRBV12-3 or TRBV12-4 and TRBJ2-1; D is unclear. This CDR3 contains 15 residues. V was pared by 3 bases and J by 2 bases, with 11 bases between. CDR3 region: CASSFATIAYNEQFF. CDR3 nucleotides: TGTGCCAGCAGTTTCGCTACTATTGCCTACAATGAGCAGTTCTTC.

This clonotype was observed a few times. The rearrangement links TRBV5-1 to TRBJ2-4, with D maybe TRBD2 (6 bases). V lost 0 bases and J 0 bases, leaving 16 bases between the germline ends. CDR1 is SGHRS, CDR2 YFSETQ, per germline. This CDR3 is built from 18 residues. The CDR3 spells CASSLASLGSLAKNIQYF. As DNA, the CDR3 is TGCGCCAGCAGCTTGGCCTCTCTCGGGAGTCTAGCCAAAAACATTCAGTACTTC.

CDR3 nucleotide sequence: TGTGCCAGCAGTGATGAGCGGGAGATCGATGAGCAGTTCTTC. Protein: CASSDEREIDEQFF. The chain links TRBV2 to TRBJ2-1, with TRBD2 matching over 8 bases. The CDR3 has 14 residues. With 3 bases clipped from V and 8 bases from J, the junction kept 6 bases outside the gene matches. Germline CDR1 and CDR2: SNHLY and FYNNEI.

The chain couples TRBV4-3 to TRBJ2-3, with 10 bases fitting TRBD2. This CDR3 is built from 15 residues. Germline V gene data show CDR1 as LGHNA and CDR2 as YSLEER. Losses at the gene ends were 4 bases for V and 5 bases for J; bases not matched to a gene: 6. The CDR3 sequence: CASSLLAGVGDTQYF. The DNA of the CDR3 is TGCGCCAGCAGCCTCCTAGCGGGGGTAGGAGATACGCAGTATTTT.

This clonotype was detected ten times or more. This chain joins TRBV7-6 and TRBJ1-2; TRBD1 is a possible D gene (6 bases). The germline CDR1 and CDR2 sequences are SGHVS and FNYEAQ. The CDR3 is made up of 13 amino acids. V lost 4 bases to trimming and J lost 6 bases, with 12 bases between them. CDR3 DNA: TGTGCCAGCAGCTCCACAGGGAGGGATGGCTACACCTTC. As protein: CASSSTGRDGYTF.

The table lists this clonotype with many counts. The CDR3 spells CASSFRLATTAGELFF. The DNA of the CDR3 is TGTGCCAGCAGTTTCCGACTAGCTACAACCGCCGGGGAGCTGTTTTTT. The gene calls are TRBV12-3 or TRBV12-4 and TRBJ2-2; 7 bases map to TRBD2. Trimming removed 3 bases from V and 6 bases from J; junction bases left unmatched: 10. CDR3 size: 16 residues.

This clonotype is medium-sized (0.01 to 0.1%) within its sample. The rearrangement links TRBV5-5 to TRBJ1-1; possibly TRBD1 for D (5 bases). The germline CDR1 and CDR2 sequences are SGHKS and YYEKEE (reference sequence). The CDR3 has 15 amino acids. V lost 1 base and J 1 base, leaving 11 bases between the germline ends. CDR3 residues: CASSLNGHQNTEAFF. The CDR3 DNA reads as TGTGCCAGCAGCTTGAACGGACACCAGAACACTGAAGCTTTCTTT.

The V and J genes are TRBV10-3 and TRBJ2-1; no firm D call. Germline CDR1 ENHRY, CDR2 SYGVKD. V lost 3 bases to trimming and J lost 1 base, with 10 bases between them. The CDR3 consists of 15 residues. CDR3 DNA sequence: TGTGCCATCAGTGACAGTCTTACTTCCTACAATGAGCAGTTCTTC. Translated: CAISDSLTSYNEQFF.

This clonotype was seen a handful of times. V gene TRBV13 combines with J gene TRBJ1-2; TRBD1 aligns across 7 bases. The trim removed 1 base at V and 1 base at J, leaving 3 bases unmatched. Germline V CDR1 and CDR2: PRHDT, FYEKMQ (reference sequence). There are 15 residues in the CDR3. The DNA for the CDR3 is TGTGCCAGCAGCTTAGCAGGACAGGATAACTATGGCTACACCTTC. It translates to CASSLAGQDNYGYTF.

This clonotype occurred a few times. The chain uses TRBV7-2 and TRBJ1-4, with a tentative D call TRBD1 (5 bases). Trimming left V 5 bases short and J 3 bases short, with 19 bases between. CDR1 is SGHTA, CDR2 FQGNSA, per germline. The CDR3 consists of 17 residues. The chain's CDR3 is CASSPKHGTAPNEKLFF. The DNA of the CDR3 is TGTGCCAGCAGCCCCAAACACGGGACTGCACCTAATGAAAAACTGTTTTTT. The entire variable domain, with the rest obtained from reference TRBV7-2 and TRBJ1-4, is as follows: GAGVSQSPSNKVTEKGKDVELRCDPISGHTALYWYRQSLGQGLEFLIYFQGNSAPDKSGLPSDRFSAERTGGSVSTLTIQRTQQEDSAVYLCASSPKHGTAPNEKLFFGSGTQLSVL.

Many counts were recorded for this clonotype. The chain is built from TRBV12-3 or TRBV12-4 and TRBJ2-4, with D perhaps TRBD1 (6 bases). Trimming cost V 6 bases and J 3 bases, with 12 bases left between them. The length of the CDR3 is 14 residues. CDR3 loop: CASSQQGIKNIQYF. The CDR3 nucleotides read TGTGCCAGCAGCCAACAGGGTATCAAAAACATTCAGTACTTC.

This clonotype was found many times. V and J are TRBV19 and TRBJ1-2; TRBD1 agrees at 11 bases. Germline V gene sequence: CDR1 LNHDA, CDR2 SQIVND (reference sequence). The CDR3 has 13 residues. J gave up 7 bases and V 9 bases, and 7 bases lay outside the gene matches. CDR3 DNA: TGTGCCAGCCGGACAGGGGGCGTTGGTGGCTACACCTTC. This sequence encodes CASRTGGVGGYTF.